Presented here are 27 T cell receptor beta chains from one specimen sequenced in a study of shared clonotypes between healthy human individuals. Here immunoSEQ multiplex PCR was the method, and the copy in TCRdb shows in-frame clones only, minus some. Here the sample spans about 2.3 million clones, 85% to 95% being singletons. What was sequenced was naive CD4+ T cells from PBMCs. As for subset: CD45RA+ positively selected. The receptors here all came from a man aged 18 to 30 in good health. Some clones in this sample may be carry-over from other donors' samples.

The chain uses TRBV5-4 and TRBJ2-1; TRBD1 matches at 10 bases. Germline CDR1 reads SGHNT; CDR2 reads YYREEE (reference sequence). CDR3 length equals 14 residues. V shed 4 bases, J shed 8 bases, and the junction held 6 bases outside the gene matches. The CDR3 reads CASSARTGGHEQFF. The CDR3 nucleotides read TGTGCCAGCAGCGCGAGGACAGGGGGACATGAGCAGTTCTTC.

Turning to this clone: This CDR3 is also generated by other DNA sequences in the sample. The J gene is TRBJ2-5, the V gene TRBV5-1, with no clear D. Trimming shortened V by 0 bases and J by 2 bases, and 8 bases separated the two germline ends. This CDR3 has 14 amino acids. Germline V gene lookup returns CDR1 SGHRS and CDR2 YFSETQ. The CDR3 DNA is TGCGCCAGCAGCTTGGCAGGTCAGCAAGAGACCCAGTACTTC. As protein: CASSLAGQQETQYF.

The chain combines TRBV4-2 with TRBJ2-4, with unresolved D. CDR1 and CDR2 from the germline V gene are LGHNA and YNFKEQ. This CDR3 is 16 amino acids long. V was trimmed by 0 bases and J by 6 bases, leaving 15 bases between them. The CDR3 is CASSQERPRPGNIQYF. The DNA of the CDR3 is TGTGCCAGCAGCCAAGAGAGGCCTCGGCCCGGAAACATTCAGTACTTC.

The genes are TRBV7-9 and TRBJ2-5; D perhaps matches TRBD1 (5 bases). In germline, CDR1 is SEHNR, CDR2 FQNEAQ (reference sequence). V was pared by 2 bases and J by 5 bases, with 15 bases between. CDR3 length: 15 residues. The CDR3: CASSLSQGIWETQYF. As DNA, the CDR3 is TGTGCCAGCAGCTTAAGTCAGGGCATCTGGGAGACCCAGTACTTC.

V is TRBV19 and J is TRBJ2-1, with TRBD2 identical over 7 bases. Trimming at V came to 8 bases and at J to 3 bases, leaving 4 bases not matched to a gene. CDR3 length: 13 amino acids. The germline V gene has CDR1 LNHDA and CDR2 SQIVND (reference sequence). CDR3 coding DNA: TGTGCCAGTGGGAGGGCCCTCTACAATGAGCAGTTCTTC. Translation gives CASGRALYNEQFF.

J is TRBJ2-1 and V is TRBV27; the D is unclear. V shed 4 bases and J shed 9 bases, with 13 bases lying between them. CDR3 length: 13 amino acids. Germline V gives CDR1 MNHEY, CDR2 SMNVEV (reference sequence). This CDR3 reads CASSWYKSGEQFF. The CDR3 DNA reads TGTGCCAGCAGTTGGTACAAATCGGGTGAGCAGTTCTTC.

The chain couples TRBV28 to TRBJ2-1; tentatively, D is TRBD1 (5 bases). The CDR3 contains 16 residues. Trimming removed 6 bases at V and 0 bases at J, with 15 bases between. The V gene's germline CDR1 is MDHEN and CDR2 SYDVKM. CDR3 amino acids: CASSLTTGSSYNEQFF. CDR3 bases: TGTGCCAGCAGCCTTACAACAGGTAGCTCCTACAATGAGCAGTTCTTC.

The DNA of the CDR3 is TGTGCCACCAGCAGAGATTCAGGGGGGCTTAGGGACACTGAAGCTTTCTTT. It codes for CATSRDSGGLRDTEAFF. This chain connects TRBV15 to TRBJ1-1; 7 nucleotides match TRBD1. The junction had 10 bases not matched to a gene; V was cut back by 0 bases and J by 3 bases. From germline, CDR1 is LNHNV and CDR2 YYDKDF (reference sequence). CDR3 length: 17 amino acids.

The CDR3 bases are TGCGCCAGCAGCCCCTCGGGAAGGGGGACTGGAAACACCATATATTTT. Translating it yields CASSPSGRGTGNTIYF. The V gene is TRBV5-1, the J gene TRBJ1-3; D perhaps matches TRBD1 (6 bases). The length of the CDR3 is 16 residues. The germline V gene encodes CDR1 SGHRS and CDR2 YFSETQ. Trimming pared 4 bases from V and 2 bases from J, leaving 16 bases between.

V gene TRBV28 combines with J gene TRBJ2-7, with unresolved D. V lost 5 bases and J lost 2, with 28 bases in between. Germline-derived CDR1 and CDR2 are MDHEN and SYDVKM. The CDR3 covers 19 residues. The CDR3 coding sequence is TGTGCCAGCAGTCGGCCGGTTAACCTGGTCTCCCGAATACCCTACGAGCAGTACTTC. Protein sequence: CASSRPVNLVSRIPYEQYF.

A note on this clone: The sample contains more than one DNA sequence encoding this CDR3. The chain recombines TRBV5-1 with TRBJ2-2, with D perhaps being TRBD1 or TRBD2 (5 bases each). This CDR3 spans 15 amino acids. CDR1 and CDR2 (germline): SGHRS, YFSETQ. Trimming took 4 bases from V and 2 from J, leaving 12 bases between them. CDR3 amino acids: CASSLGTGNTGELFF. The CDR3 region has the DNA TGCGCCAGCAGCCTCGGGACGGGAAACACCGGGGAGCTGTTTTTT.

As regards this clone: This specimen includes other DNA sequences encoding the same CDR3. The rearrangement uses TRBV7-9 and TRBJ2-6; D gene ambiguous. V shed 3 bases and J shed 1 base, with 4 bases lying between them. Germline V gives CDR1 SEHNR, CDR2 FQNEAQ (reference sequence). This CDR3 has 14 amino acids. CDR3 residues: CASSLGSGANVLTF. The CDR3 DNA sequence: TGTGCCAGCAGCTTGGGGTCTGGGGCCAACGTCCTGACTTTC.

This chain links TRBV7-6 with TRBJ2-3; D possibly corresponds to TRBD1 (5 bases). Germline V gene lookup returns CDR1 SGHVS and CDR2 FNYEAQ. The CDR3 is 15 residues long. V lost 3 bases, J lost 4 bases, and 14 bases lay in between. The CDR3: CASSLGPKDADTQYF. Here the CDR3 DNA reads TGTGCCAGCAGCTTGGGGCCTAAAGACGCAGATACGCAGTATTTT.

V is TRBV5-6 and J is TRBJ2-3; 7 bases are a match to TRBD1. The CDR3 is 16 amino acids. Germline assignment: CDR1 SGHDT and CDR2 YYEEEE. With 3 bases clipped from V and 0 bases from J, the junction kept 7 bases outside the gene matches. The CDR3 sequence is CASSSLETGSTDTQYF. The CDR3 region has the DNA TGTGCCAGCAGCTCCCTCGAGACAGGGAGCACAGATACGCAGTATTTT.

The CDR3: CASNAGPPHTDTQYF. In nucleotides, the CDR3 is TGTGCCAGCAATGCAGGGCCACCCCACACAGATACGCAGTATTTT. V usage is TRBV5-6 and J usage is TRBJ2-3, with a weak D call TRBD1 (5 bases). Between the trimmed V and J ends, which lost 6 bases and 2 bases, there was a span of 16 bases. The germline V gene has CDR1 SGHDT and CDR2 YYEEEE. This CDR3 comprises 15 residues.

This chain links TRBV28 with TRBJ1-1; D ambiguous. This CDR3 spans 14 amino acids. Germline V gene data show CDR1 as MDHEN and CDR2 as SYDVKM. Deletions cut 3 bases from V and 1 base from J, with 9 bases between. For the CDR3, the DNA is TGTGCCAGCAGTTTCGATAACAGGAACACTGAAGCTTTCTTT. This sequence encodes CASSFDNRNTEAFF.

CDR3 coding DNA: TGCGCCAGCAGCCGGGAGGCGAGACAGGACACCAACACCGGGGAGCTGTTTTTT. Protein product: CASSREARQDTNTGELFF. The chain is built from TRBV4-3 and TRBJ2-2; D assignment may be TRBD1 or TRBD2 (6 bases each). This CDR3 has 18 amino acids. The V end was cut by 4 bases, the J end by 2 bases, with 20 bases between. Germline V gene sequence: CDR1 LGHNA, CDR2 YSLEER.

The chain has TRBV11-3 and TRBJ2-3; D remains ambiguous. V was clipped by 1 base and J by 4 bases, with 6 bases between them. The CDR3 covers 13 residues. The V gene's germline CDR1 is SGHNT and CDR2 YENEEA. CDR3 amino acids: CASSLVGSDTQYF. Here the CDR3 DNA reads TGTGCCAGCAGCTTAGTTGGGTCAGATACGCAGTATTTT.

A single count supports this clone. This sample also contains other DNA sequences that code for the same CDR3. The J gene is TRBJ2-1, the V gene TRBV7-7; 9 bases align to TRBD2. Looked up from germline, CDR1 is SSHAT and CDR2 is FNYEAQ (reference sequence). V gave up 1 base and J gave up 4 bases; unmatched junction bases: 2. CDR3 length: 15 residues. CDR3 sequence: CASSLGLAAYNEQFF. The CDR3 DNA follows: TGTGCCAGCAGCTTAGGACTAGCGGCTTACAATGAGCAGTTCTTC.

J is TRBJ2-7 and V is TRBV27, with TRBD1 as a possible D gene (5 bases). The CDR3 covers 16 residues. Trimming stripped 10 bases from V and 0 bases from J, with 22 bases between. CDR1 is MNHEY and CDR2 is SMNVEV in the germline V gene (reference sequence). CDR3 coding DNA: TGTGCCACATCGGTAGACAGTTATAGATCCTCCTACGAGCAGTACTTC. This sequence encodes CATSVDSYRSSYEQYF.

V and J are TRBV15 and TRBJ2-5; the match to TRBD2 covers 8 bases. This CDR3 is built from 13 residues. Germline assignment: CDR1 LNHNV and CDR2 YYDKDF (reference sequence). V lost 1 base, J lost 14 bases, and 9 bases stayed unmatched. The CDR3, as DNA: TGTGCCACCAGCAGAGTCGGGAGGGAGGACCGTTACTTC. Translation gives CATSRVGREDRYF.

This clone occurred a few times. This chain uses TRBV7-9 with TRBJ2-2; D remains ambiguous. Germline V gives CDR1 SEHNR, CDR2 FQNEAQ (reference sequence). Trimming removed 2 bases from V and 5 bases from J, with 3 bases in between. The length of the CDR3 is 12 residues. DNA of the CDR3: TGTGCCAGCAGCTTATTTACCGGGGAGCTGTTTTTT. Protein sequence: CASSLFTGELFF.

This chain uses TRBV30 with TRBJ2-5, with D possibly TRBD2 on 6 matching bases. Per the germline V gene, CDR1 is GTSNPN and CDR2 is SVGIG (reference sequence). This CDR3 region has 13 residues. Trimming shortened V by 3 bases and J by 2 bases, and 10 bases separated the two germline ends. For the CDR3, the DNA is TGTGCCTGGAGCGCGGGACCGCAAGAGACCCAGTACTTC. Protein sequence: CAWSAGPQETQYF.

The V and J genes are TRBV28 and TRBJ2-1, with TRBD1 matching 9 bases. The J segment lost 8 bases and the V segment lost 6 bases, leaving 8 bases of the junction unmatched. The length of the CDR3 is 14 residues. Germline loops: CDR1 MDHEN, CDR2 SYDVKM. The CDR3: CASSYRDRAYEQFF. The CDR3 DNA reads TGTGCCAGCAGCTACCGGGACAGGGCATATGAGCAGTTCTTC.

The chain employs TRBV4-1 and TRBJ2-1; D tentatively fits TRBD1 or TRBD2 (5 bases each). Germline V gene lookup returns CDR1 MGHRA and CDR2 YSYEKL. This CDR3 is built from 17 residues. Deletions cut 4 bases from V and 0 bases from J, with 16 bases between. The CDR3 region is CASSRGGRGPSYNEQFF. CDR3 nucleotides: TGCGCCAGCAGCCGGGGCGGACGGGGACCCTCCTACAATGAGCAGTTCTTC.

V and J are TRBV7-8 and TRBJ2-4; D is possibly TRBD2 (5 bases). CDR1 is SGHVS, CDR2 FQNEAQ, per germline. This CDR3 contains 16 residues. V shed 5 bases and J shed 0 bases, with 14 bases lying between them. The CDR3 loop is CASSSGRTLAKNIQYF. CDR3 nucleotides: TGTGCCAGCAGCAGCGGCAGGACTCTAGCCAAAAACATTCAGTACTTC.

The J gene is TRBJ2-7, the V gene TRBV6-4, with 9 bases matching TRBD2. The CDR3 has 17 amino acids. Trimming removed 3 bases from V and 1 base from J; junction bases left unmatched: 10. CDR1 and CDR2 (germline): MRHNA, SNTAGT. The CDR3 nucleotides read TGTGCCAGCAGTGAAGATAGTCTGCTAGCGGGGTCCTACGAGCAGTACTTC. It translates to CASSEDSLLAGSYEQYF.